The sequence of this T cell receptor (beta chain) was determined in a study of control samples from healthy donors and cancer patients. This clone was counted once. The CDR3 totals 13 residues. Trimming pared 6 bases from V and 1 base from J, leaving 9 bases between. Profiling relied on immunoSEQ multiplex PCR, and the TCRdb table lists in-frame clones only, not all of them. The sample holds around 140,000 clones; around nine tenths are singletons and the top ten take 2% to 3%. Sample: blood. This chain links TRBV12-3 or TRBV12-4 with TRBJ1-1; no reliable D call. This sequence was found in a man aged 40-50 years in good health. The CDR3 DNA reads TGTGCCAGCAGGTTACACCCGAACACTGAAGCTTTCTTT. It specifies CASRLHPNTEAFF.